Listed here are 13 T cell receptor beta chains from one sample, sequenced in a study of cytomegalovirus exposure and HLA in healthy donors. With 60 Vbeta and 13 Jbeta primers, the PCR was carried out. Measured with immunoSEQ multiplex PCR; TCRdb has only the in-frame clones, and not every one. The repertoire holds more than 90,000 clones, roughly 68% seen once, with roughly 2.2% in the top ten. The specimen was PBMCs. The receptors shown here come from a woman aged 25 to 39 in good health and CMV-seronegative.

In this sample, this clone turned up a few times. This sequence joins TRBV4-3 and TRBJ2-7; possibly TRBD2 for D (5 bases). V shed 1 base and J shed 2 bases, with 9 bases lying between them. Germline V lookup: CDR1 LGHNA, CDR2 YSLEER. The CDR3 extends over 14 amino acids. In DNA, the CDR3 is TGCGCCAGCAGCCAAGGGACTGGGACCTACGAGCAGTACTTC. As protein: CASSQGTGTYEQYF.

This chain uses TRBV10-3 with TRBJ2-6; possible D gene TRBD2, 5 bases. Germline assignment: CDR1 ENHRY and CDR2 SYGVKD. The V end lost 6 bases, the J end lost 0 bases, and 9 bases lay between the germline ends. This CDR3 spans 15 amino acids. The CDR3 here is CAIRGAYSGANVLTF. The CDR3 coding sequence is TGTGCCATCAGGGGAGCTTACTCTGGGGCCAACGTCCTGACTTTC.

The J gene is TRBJ2-1, the V gene TRBV6-5; 11 bases align to TRBD2. V shed 2 bases, J shed 6 bases, and the junction held 0 bases outside the gene matches. Germline CDR1 and CDR2: MNHEY and SVGAGI. There are 14 residues in the CDR3. For the CDR3, the DNA is TGTGCCAGCAGTTACGGGACTAGCGGCAATGAGCAGTTCTTC. Protein sequence: CASSYGTSGNEQFF.

Only a few counts were recorded for this clone. This chain uses TRBV2 with TRBJ2-7; D is possibly TRBD1 (5 bases). This CDR3 has 13 residues. V was clipped by 7 bases and J by 1 base, with 11 bases between them. Germline CDR1 and CDR2: SNHLY and FYNNEI. The CDR3 loop reads CASIDRNSYEQYF. The CDR3 bases are TGTGCCAGCATTGACAGAAATTCCTACGAGCAGTACTTC.

This clone was recorded a few times. The V and J genes are TRBV7-9 and TRBJ2-7; TRBD2 is a possible D gene (6 bases). V lost 10 bases and J 3 bases, leaving 22 bases between the germline ends. The CDR3 covers 15 residues. Germline V gives CDR1 SEHNR, CDR2 FQNEAQ (reference sequence). The CDR3 region has the DNA TGTGCCACCCTGATAAGGGACTCAACAAACTACGAGCAGTACTTC. It encodes CATLIRDSTNYEQYF. The full variable domain, in which reference TRBV7-9 and TRBJ2-7 provide the parts outside the CDR3, is DTGVSQNPRHKITKRGQNVTFRCDPISEHNRLYWYRQTLGQGPEFLTYFQNEAQLEKSRLLSDRFSAERPKGSFSTLEIQRTEQGDSAMYLCATLIRDSTNYEQYFGPGTRLTVT.

The V gene is TRBV6-4, the J gene TRBJ1-2; D remains ambiguous. There are 12 residues in the CDR3. Germline V lookup: CDR1 MRHNA, CDR2 SNTAGT. V dropped 3 bases and J dropped 2 bases, with 4 bases sitting between them. CDR3 region: CASSDRNYGYTF. CDR3 DNA: TGTGCCAGCAGTGATCGGAACTATGGCTACACCTTC.

V and J are TRBV25-1 and TRBJ2-7; 7 positions match TRBD1. Per germline, CDR1 MGHDK and CDR2 SYGVNS. The CDR3 contains 15 residues. V shed 5 bases, J shed 2 bases, and the junction held 9 bases outside the gene matches. The CDR3 DNA sequence: TGTGCCAGCAGTCCCAAGTTGACAGGGACCTACGAGCAGTACTTC. Amino acid sequence: CASSPKLTGTYEQYF.

This rearrangement joins TRBV28 to TRBJ2-7; a weak D match, TRBD2 (5 bases). CDR3 length equals 16 residues. Trimming stripped 3 bases from V and 0 bases from J, with 15 bases between. Germline-derived CDR1 and CDR2 are MDHEN and SYDVKM. CDR3 sequence: CASSFQAELPSYEQYF. CDR3 sequence (DNA): TGTGCCAGCAGTTTTCAAGCGGAACTTCCCTCCTACGAGCAGTACTTC. Looking up the rest from reference TRBV28 and TRBJ2-7 gives the full variable domain: DVKVTQSSRYLVKRTGEKVFLECVQDMDHENMFWYRQDPGLGLRLIYFSYDVKMKEKGDIPEGYSVSREKKERFSLILESASTNQTSMYLCASSFQAELPSYEQYFGPGTRLTVT.

This clone has a handful of counts. The chain links TRBV29-1 to TRBJ2-3; TRBD1 matches at 7 bases. V shed 5 bases, J shed 3 bases, and the junction held 8 bases outside the gene matches. The CDR3 covers 14 residues. CDR1 is SQVTM and CDR2 is ANQGSEA in the germline V gene. This chain's CDR3 is CSVLTGSITDTQYF. CDR3 coding DNA: TGCAGCGTTTTGACAGGGTCAATTACAGATACGCAGTATTTT.

The chain joins TRBV27 to TRBJ2-1, with 7 nucleotides matching TRBD2. Germline values: CDR1 MNHEY, CDR2 SMNVEV (reference sequence). The CDR3 runs to 18 residues. V shed 0 bases and J 2 bases; nucleotides not matched to a gene: 10. CDR3 in amino acids: CASSLSINPSGTYNEQFF. In DNA, the CDR3 is TGTGCCAGCAGTTTATCCATAAACCCCAGCGGGACCTACAATGAGCAGTTCTTC.

The chain joins TRBV28 to TRBJ1-1; D not certain. The germline V gene has CDR1 MDHEN and CDR2 SYDVKM. Trimming stripped 3 bases from V and 1 base from J, with 12 bases between. The CDR3 is 15 amino acids. The CDR3 bases are TGTGCCAGCAGTTTTATTGCGGAGACGAACACTGAAGCTTTCTTT. Translation: CASSFIAETNTEAFF.

This sequence joins TRBV6-1 and TRBJ1-1; D is undetermined. The CDR3 is 13 amino acids. The V and J ends lost 3 bases and 6 bases respectively, with 11 bases between them. Germline V gene sequence: CDR1 MNHNS, CDR2 SASEGT. CDR3 region: CASSDPGPPEAFF. In DNA form, the CDR3 reads TGTGCCAGCAGTGATCCGGGTCCCCCTGAAGCTTTCTTT.

The chain carries TRBV10-3 and TRBJ2-2; 8 positions agree with TRBD2. J lost 4 bases, V lost 2 bases, and 3 bases had no gene match. Germline V gene data show CDR1 as ENHRY and CDR2 as SYGVKD. This CDR3 has 15 amino acids. CDR3 coding DNA: TGTGCCATCAGTGAGGCGGGAGGTGGCACCGGGGAGCTGTTTTTT. It encodes CAISEAGGGTGELFF.